What follows is one TCR beta chain and its context. Its antigen remains unidentified. PCR used 60 Vbeta primers and 13 Jbeta primers. Assay: immunoSEQ multiplex PCR; the TCRdb copy retains only in-frame clones and omits some. The sample yields 150,000 to 200,000 clones, 65% to 90% seen once. The sample comes from a study of cytomegalovirus exposure and HLA in healthy donors. Study results and caveats: In a later analysis, an Asian-associated ancestry cluster reportedly showed fewer N-insertions than the roughly 730-donor mean. A highly shared variant cluster was judged a likely technical artifact.

The sequencing sample was made of PBMCs. The sequence came from a man aged 50-60 years in good health and CMV-seropositive.

This CDR3 reads CASSSLGQGRMSGNEKLFF. CDR3 DNA sequence: TGTGCCAGCAGCAGCCTCGGACAGGGAAGGATGTCGGGTAATGAAAAACTGTTTTTT. The J gene is TRBJ1-4, the V gene TRBV5-6; the match to TRBD1 covers 8 bases. V lost 4 bases, J lost 4 bases, and 18 bases stayed unmatched. The CDR3 sequence is 19 residues long. Per germline, CDR1 SGHDT and CDR2 YYEEEE.